The clone carrying this T cell receptor (beta chain) was found many times. No antigen is known for it. The sample originates from a study of T-cell memory formation after mild COVID-19. In the study overall: Most TCR clusters belonged to a single donor. Study results and limitations: There was a balanced CD4/CD8 profile in clones contracting day 15 to 85, and later expanders leaned CD4+. Mainly CM and EM harbored the contracting CD4+ clones; mainly EMRA harbored the CD8+ ones.

The germline CDR1 and CDR2 sequences are SGHVS and FNYEAQ. V was shortened by 4 bases and J by 8 bases, with 18 bases between the two germline ends. This CDR3 is 15 amino acids long. A single record per CDR3 protein comes from TCRdb applying MiXCR to the 5' RACE reads. The sample carries roughly 150,000 distinct CDR3 sequences, roughly 15% recorded once. The chain couples TRBV7-6 to TRBJ2-1; tentatively, D is TRBD1 (6 bases). The specimen was PBMCs or a T cell subset sorted from them (not recorded which). The TCR was taken from an adult woman who had mild COVID-19 (a few samples of this study predate the infection). Cell type and time point are not known. The CDR3 loop reads CASSSLSQGFDEQFF. In nucleotides, the CDR3 is TGTGCCAGCAGCTCCCTCTCACAGGGTTTCGATGAGCAGTTCTTC.